This T cell receptor beta chain emerged from a study of blood T cells in healthy people across ages. The use of a sample-barcoded 5' primer and a J-beta primer mix characterized a second PCR of roughly 7 to 11 cycles. TCRdb ran MiXCR on the 5' RACE reads and lists one entry per CDR3 protein. The sample shows some 1.6 million distinct CDR3 sequences, roughly 32% of them seen only once. The receptor was derived from a young woman in good health. Sequencing was done on a sample of blood.

The CDR3 here is CASRRDGSNYGYTF. CDR3 in DNA: TGTGCCAGCAGACGGGACGGATCTAACTATGGCTACACCTTC. The chain employs TRBV2 and TRBJ1-2; the D gene is possibly TRBD1 (5 bases). V was trimmed by 6 bases and J by 0 bases, leaving 11 bases between them. The germline V gene has CDR1 SNHLY and CDR2 FYNNEI. The CDR3 is 14 residues long.